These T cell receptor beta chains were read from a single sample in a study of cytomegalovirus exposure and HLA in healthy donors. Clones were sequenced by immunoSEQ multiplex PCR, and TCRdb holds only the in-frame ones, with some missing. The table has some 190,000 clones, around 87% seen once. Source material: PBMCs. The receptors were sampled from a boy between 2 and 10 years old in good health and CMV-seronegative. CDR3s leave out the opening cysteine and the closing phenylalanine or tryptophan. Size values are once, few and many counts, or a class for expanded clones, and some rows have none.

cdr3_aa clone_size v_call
ASSPGRDFGVAF - TRBV7-9
ASSVDRAPTYEQY - TRBV11-2
ASSNPGGALSGQY - TRBV6-6
ASSLEGLALNTQY - TRBV5-1
ASSYSRPTDTQY - TRBV6-5
ASSGQGVNSPLH - TRBV2
ASSGGAQGADQPQH - TRBV5-5
ASSLERGGGTGELF - TRBV5-1
ASSSILGSSYNEQF - TRBV6-5
ASKNPAYEQY - TRBV28
ASSLSTGWDTQY once TRBV11-2
ASSLVQGARGETQY - TRBV7-2
ASSLDASTDTQY - TRBV5-1
ASSLVTGVNYGYT - TRBV5-8
ASSQDIRDYSPLH - TRBV14
AWSAYRGVVDTQY once TRBV30
ASSLGGASSYEQY - TRBV7-2
ASSPHSAQGTGELF - TRBV19
ASSLLLAVHEQY - TRBV13
ASSLGTEETQY - TRBV7-6
ASTGRETQY - TRBV28
ATTILGGGDEQY - TRBV6-1